Described below is a single T cell receptor beta chain sequence and its context. The record originates from a study of CD8 T cells in Susac syndrome. Germline V gene data show CDR1 as LGHNT and CDR2 as FRNRAP. The CDR3 contains 14 residues. Trimming cost V 2 bases and J 7 bases, with 14 bases left between them. Blood CD8+ and CD4+ T cells underwent high-throughput TCR beta sequencing. Random-hexamer reverse transcription was applied to roughly 0.5 to 1 ug RNA. One entry per CDR3 protein results from TCRdb running MiXCR on the immunoSEQ multiplex PCR reads. The data contain roughly 150,000 distinct CDR3 sequences, approximately 96% of them singletons.

The chain combines TRBV12-5 with TRBJ1-2; D gene unclear. The specimen was CD8+ T cells from PBMCs. This clonotype was obtained from a human donor with multiple sclerosis. The CDR3 reads CASGLPSGSGGYTF. In DNA form, the CDR3 reads TGTGCTAGTGGTTTGCCGTCCGGATCCGGTGGCTACACCTTC.